A single sample gave rise to the 18 T cell receptor beta chains below, sequenced in a study of cytomegalovirus exposure and HLA in healthy donors. Data came from immunoSEQ multiplex PCR; TCRdb stores just in-frame clones and leaves some out. The sample has around 150,000 clones, almost 85% seen once. Sample: PBMCs. Receptor source: a man aged 25-40 years in good health and CMV-seropositive.

The V gene is TRBV5-1, the J gene TRBJ1-1; tentatively, D is TRBD1 (5 bases). CDR3 length equals 14 residues. The V gene lost 4 bases and the J gene lost 5 bases, with 15 bases spanning the gap. Germline V lookup: CDR1 SGHRS, CDR2 YFSETQ. CDR3 residues: CASSDGGGRTEAFF. The DNA for the CDR3 is TGCGCCAGCAGCGACGGTGGGGGGAGGACTGAAGCTTTCTTT.

The V call is TRBV19, the J call TRBJ1-2; D may be TRBD1 (5 bases). With 0 bases removed from V and 4 bases from J, the gap between germline ends came to 18 bases. CDR1 is LNHDA and CDR2 is SQIVND in the germline V gene (reference sequence). CDR3 length: 17 amino acids. The DNA of the CDR3 is TGTGCCAGTAGTATAGATCTATGGGCAGGGTCCCTCTATGGCTACACCTTC. The encoded protein is CASSIDLWAGSLYGYTF.

CDR3 protein: CASSASSGSSYNEQFF. CDR3 sequence (DNA): TGTGCCAGCAGCGCGTCGAGCGGGAGCTCCTACAATGAGCAGTTCTTC. This chain joins TRBV5-5 and TRBJ2-1, with 8 nucleotides matching TRBD2. This CDR3 has 16 amino acids. Germline CDR1 is SGHKS and CDR2 is YYEKEE (reference sequence). V trimming: 4 bases; J trimming: 0 bases; junction bases outside the gene matches: 6.

In DNA, the CDR3 is TGTGCCAGCAGTGAAGCCCCCGGAGGGGGGGGTAACAATGAGCAGTTCTTC. This gives the protein CASSEAPGGGGNNEQFF. V usage is TRBV2 and J usage is TRBJ2-1, with D maybe TRBD2 (7 bases). Germline V gene data show CDR1 as SNHLY and CDR2 as FYNNEI. Trimming stripped 0 bases from V and 5 bases from J, with 17 bases between. The CDR3 is 17 residues long.

The chain employs TRBV18 and TRBJ2-2; D is perhaps TRBD2 (6 bases). The CDR3 spans 14 residues. V lost 6 bases and J 3 bases, leaving 11 bases between the germline ends. The germline CDR1 and CDR2 sequences are KGHSH and LQKENI. The CDR3 spells CASSPRRDTGELFF. The CDR3 nucleotides are TGTGCCAGCTCCCCAAGGAGGGACACCGGGGAGCTGTTTTTT. The full variable domain, with the rest looked up from reference TRBV18 and TRBJ2-2, is NAGVMQNPRHLVRRRGQEARLRCSPMKGHSHVYWYRQLPEEGLKFMVYLQKENIIDESGMPKERFSAEFPKEGPSILRIQQVVRGDSAAYFCASSPRRDTGELFFGEGSRLTVL.

This clone was counted a few times. This sequence joins TRBV11-2 and TRBJ2-7; D might be TRBD1 (5 bases). The CDR3 length is 15 residues. The germline CDR1 and CDR2 sequences are SGHAT and FQNNGV. V was pared by 5 bases and J by 1 base, with 15 bases between. The CDR3 loop is CASSHYQGLSYEQYF. The CDR3 bases are TGTGCCAGCAGCCACTATCAGGGTCTATCCTACGAGCAGTACTTC.

J is TRBJ1-2 and V is TRBV6-1; 9 bases are a match to TRBD1. CDR3 size: 14 residues. CDR1 and CDR2 from the germline V gene are MNHNS and SASEGT. V shed 6 bases and J 4 bases; nucleotides not matched to a gene: 6. The CDR3 DNA is TGTGCCAGCAGGCTGACAGGGGGGACCTATGGCTACACCTTC. It specifies CASRLTGGTYGYTF.

V is TRBV7-2 and J is TRBJ1-2, with 9 bases matching TRBD1. The V and J ends lost 6 bases and 4 bases, in that order; junction bases with no gene match: 9. Germline V gene data show CDR1 as SGHTA and CDR2 as FQGNSA. The CDR3 sequence is 15 residues long. CDR3 nucleotides: TGTGCCAGCAGTCCAGGACAGGGGCTAAGCTATGGCTACACCTTC. Translated: CASSPGQGLSYGYTF.

This sequence joins TRBV5-1 and TRBJ2-2; a possible D gene is TRBD1 (6 bases). The V gene's germline CDR1 is SGHRS and CDR2 YFSETQ. The CDR3 has 13 residues. Trimming cost V 3 bases and J 5 bases, with 8 bases left between them. The CDR3 loop reads CASSSQGTGELFF. CDR3 DNA sequence: TGCGCCAGCAGCTCACAGGGAACCGGGGAGCTGTTTTTT.

The J gene is TRBJ2-3, the V gene TRBV9; 9 bases agree with TRBD2. Germline V gene lookup returns CDR1 SGDLS and CDR2 YYNGEE. The length of the CDR3 is 16 residues. V gave up 3 bases and J gave up 0 bases; unmatched junction bases: 5. The CDR3 loop is CASSASSGTSTDTQYF. In DNA, the CDR3 is TGTGCCAGCAGCGCCTCTAGCGGGACTAGCACAGATACGCAGTATTTT.

This chain connects TRBV10-2 to TRBJ1-1; D is uncertain. This CDR3 is built from 11 residues. Trimming stripped 8 bases from V and 5 bases from J, with 9 bases between. The germline gives CDR1 WSHSY, CDR2 SAAADI. The CDR3 loop reads CASRYGTEAFF. CDR3 coding DNA: TGCGCCAGCCGGTATGGTACTGAAGCTTTCTTT.

This clone has more than one count but fewer than ten. V gene TRBV5-1 combines with J gene TRBJ2-7; D might be TRBD2 (5 bases). Per the germline V gene, CDR1 is SGHRS and CDR2 is YFSETQ. This CDR3 is built from 15 residues. Trimming pared 4 bases from V and 2 bases from J, leaving 16 bases between. CDR3 nucleotides: TGCGCCAGCAGCGCCGACGGCGGGCCGACCTACGAGCAGTACTTC. Translated: CASSADGGPTYEQYF.

V usage is TRBV9 and J usage is TRBJ2-1; the match to TRBD1 covers 7 bases. Germline V lookup: CDR1 SGDLS, CDR2 YYNGEE. V lost 3 bases to trimming and J lost 2 bases; unmatched junction nucleotides: 8. CDR3 length equals 16 residues. DNA for the CDR3: TGTGCCAGCAGCGCTTGGACAGGCCTAACCTACAATGAGCAGTTCTTC. This gives the protein CASSAWTGLTYNEQFF.

The V call is TRBV21-1, the J call TRBJ1-2; the table's D call TRBD1 went unverified against the DNA. TRBV21-1 is a documented pseudogene. CDR3 size: 18 residues. This chain's CDR3 is CASSKKCPQGQGNYGYTF. The DNA of the CDR3 is TGTGCCAGCAGCAAAAAATGCCCCCAAGGACAGGGGAACTATGGCTACACCTTC.

The rearrangement uses TRBV6-5 and TRBJ2-3; 10 nucleotides match TRBD2. The CDR3 is 15 residues long. V lost 6 bases, J lost 12 bases, and 15 bases stayed unmatched. CDR1 is MNHEY and CDR2 is SVGAGI in the germline V gene. The CDR3 DNA is TGTGCCAGCAGACCCCCAGGGAGCGGGGGGGCCATCCAGTATTTT. It encodes CASRPPGSGGAIQYF.

This rearrangement joins TRBV9 to TRBJ2-1; D perhaps matches TRBD2 (6 bases). Germline CDR1 SGDLS, CDR2 YYNGEE. This CDR3 is built from 14 residues. V lost 3 bases to trimming and J lost 6 bases, with 13 bases between them. The chain's CDR3 is CASSGGTALNEQFF. Here the CDR3 DNA reads TGTGCCAGCAGCGGCGGGACCGCGCTCAATGAGCAGTTCTTC.

This clone was counted only a few times. DNA of the CDR3: TGTGCCAGCAGCCAGAACACAGGGGATGAGCAGTTCTTC. This translates into CASSQNTGDEQFF. The chain has TRBV7-7 and TRBJ2-1; TRBD1 matches 7 bases. The germline gives CDR1 SSHAT, CDR2 FNYEAQ (reference sequence). This CDR3 has 13 amino acids. V lost 5 bases and J lost 8; bases outside the gene matches: 6. Complete variable domain (other parts from reference TRBV7-7 and TRBJ2-1): GAGVSQSPRYKVTKRGQDVTLRCDPISSHATLYWYQQALGQGPEFLTYFNYEAQPDKSGLPSDRFSAERPEGSISTLTIQRTEQRDSAMYRCASSQNTGDEQFFGPGTRLTVL.

This clone occurred a few times. The chain combines TRBV2 with TRBJ1-2; 8 positions agree with TRBD1. J was trimmed by 7 bases and V by 4 bases; bases with no gene match: 5. Germline CDR1 reads SNHLY; CDR2 reads FYNNEI. This CDR3 is 13 amino acids long. The CDR3: CASSVQGAGGYTF. CDR3 nucleotide sequence: TGTGCCAGCAGTGTTCAGGGGGCGGGTGGCTACACCTTC.